This T cell receptor beta chain was documented in a study of blood T cell repertoires in COVID-19. Overall study context: Italy, Spain and the United States were the sources of the convalescent and acute COVID-19 samples. Sample material is recorded as cDNA or gDNA derived from T cells, B-cell-depleted T cells, or PBMCs.

Original methodology: Nucleated cell counts were estimated from reference gene primer amplification. Here immunoSEQ multiplex PCR was the method, and the copy in TCRdb shows in-frame clones only, minus some. V and J calls and clone size are as listed in that table; D and trimming were resolved from the DNA. The sample lists some 260,000 clones, more than 75% seen once, with about 0.99% in the top ten. Sequencing was done on a sample of peripheral blood. This clonotype was sampled from a woman in her thirties or forties who had recovered from COVID-19.

The CDR3 region is CASSQGRVTEAFF. Here the CDR3 DNA reads TGTGCCAGCAGCCAAGGTCGAGTCACTGAAGCTTTCTTT. The chain recombines TRBV14 with TRBJ1-1; D call uncertain. V was clipped by 1 base and J by 4 bases, with 7 bases between them. The CDR3 has 13 amino acids. Looked up from germline, CDR1 is SGHDN and CDR2 is FVKESK. The variable domain in full, completed from reference TRBV14 and TRBJ1-1, reads EAGVTQFPSHSVIEKGQTVTLRCDPISGHDNLYWYRRVMGKEIKFLLHFVKESKQDESGMPNNRFLAERTGGTYSTLKVQPAELEDSGVYFCASSQGRVTEAFFGQGTRLTVV.